This T cell receptor (beta chain) was found in a study of control samples from healthy donors and cancer patients. The CDR3 runs 12 residues. V was clipped by 2 bases and J by 6 bases; unmatched bases: 0. Germline V gene lookup returns CDR1 SGHKS and CDR2 YYEKEE (reference sequence). Profiling relied on immunoSEQ multiplex PCR, and the TCRdb table lists in-frame clones only, not all of them. The table shows about 44,000 clones, with around 87% occurring only once. The gene calls are TRBV5-5 and TRBJ1-1; the match to TRBD1 covers 8 bases. This receptor was taken from a woman aged 55 to 70 with lung cancer. The specimen was PBMCs. In DNA, the CDR3 is TGTGCCAGCAGCTTCAGGGGGCCTGAAGCTTTCTTT. Translating it yields CASSFRGPEAFF.